This T cell receptor beta chain emerged from a study of regulatory T cells in long-lasting Graves disease. General study findings and limits: More public clonotypes were shared by persistent patients (2,741) than by new patients (around 990).

The V end lost 5 bases, the J end lost 6 bases, and 20 bases lay between the germline ends. The germline V gene has CDR1 ENHRY and CDR2 SYGVKD. The CDR3 is made up of 17 amino acids. This clonotype showed up many times. Its antigen is not identified. HTBI primers from iRepertoire and Arm-PCR of CDR3 regions yielded the TCR beta libraries. TCRdb independently ran MiXCR on the multiplex PCR reads; one entry per CDR3 protein. The sample holds hundreds of thousands of distinct CDR3 sequences, 22% seen once. Time point of the sample: persistent/refractory GD, antithyroid drugs over 5 years with positive TRAb. RNA isolated from PBMCs was used to make the TCR library.

The receptor's source is a female donor with Graves disease. The sequences come from peripheral blood mononuclear cells (PBMCs), collected when the disease was refractory, from a patient treated with antithyroid drugs. The chain has TRBV10-3 and TRBJ1-6; D perhaps matches TRBD1 (6 bases). As DNA, the CDR3 is TGTGCCATCAGTCGGGCGGGGGAACAGGGACTTAATTCACCCCTCCACTTT. This encodes CAISRAGEQGLNSPLHF.